These T cell receptor beta chains were read from a single sample in a study of blood T cell repertoires in COVID-19. Assay: immunoSEQ multiplex PCR; the TCRdb copy retains only in-frame clones and omits some. This sample has approximately 220,000 clones, with approximately 88% found just once. Sequenced input: peripheral blood. These receptors were obtained from a man aged 40-50 years with acute or convalescent COVID-19. CDR3s include the opening cysteine and the closing phenylalanine or tryptophan. The D gene is left open where the match is weak. Clone size is given for some rows only: seen once, a few or many times, or a class if the clone is expanded.

v_gene	d_gene	abundance	j_gene	CDR3nt	CDR3aa
TRBV4-1	NA	NA	TRBJ2-5	TGCGCCAGCAGCCAAACCGGACTAATTGGAGAGACCCAGTACTTC	CASSQTGLIGETQYF
TRBV15	TRBD1	NA	TRBJ1-5	TGTGCCACCAGCAGAGACGCGCGAGGACAGGGAACTAAAGAATCTAGCAATCAGCCCCAGCATTTT	CATSRDARGQGTKESSNQPQHF
TRBV11-2	TRBD2	NA	TRBJ2-1	TGTGCCAGCAGCTTAGGTTTTATTCTAGCGGGAGTGTCAAATGAGCAGTTCTTC	CASSLGFILAGVSNEQFF
TRBV6-2/TRBV6-3	TRBD1	NA	TRBJ1-1	TGTGCCAGCAGTTACCCCCTTGGACAGGGGGTCACTGAAGCTTTCTTT	CASSYPLGQGVTEAFF
TRBV12-3/TRBV12-4	NA	few	TRBJ1-2	TGTGCCAGCAGTTTAGTGGGGGCCTATGGCTACACCTTC	CASSLVGAYGYTF
TRBV19	TRBD2	NA	TRBJ2-1	TGTGCCAGTAGTGCCGACCCCTTAGGCGCGGGAGCGCACAATGAGCAGTTCTTC	CASSADPLGAGAHNEQFF
TRBV5-1	TRBD1	NA	TRBJ1-1	TGCGCCAGCAGCCCTCGGACAGGGAGAGAGGCTGAAGCTTTCTTT	CASSPRTGREAEAFF
TRBV29-1	NA	NA	TRBJ2-1	TGCAGCGTTTGGGCAGAGATCTACAATGAGCAGTTCTTC	CSVWAEIYNEQFF
TRBV5-5	NA	few	TRBJ2-2	TGTGCCAGCAGCTCCACACGACTAGGGGCGCTCACCGGGGAGCTGTTTTTT	CASSSTRLGALTGELFF
TRBV2	NA	once	TRBJ1-2	TGTGCCAGCAGGGAGGGACGGGGCTCGGGTGGCTACACCTTC	CASREGRGSGGYTF
TRBV29-1	NA	NA	TRBJ2-1	TGCAGCGCCCTAAGGACAGCAAACAATGAGCAGTTCTTC	CSALRTANNEQFF
TRBV2	NA	NA	TRBJ2-6	TGTGCCAGCAGAGCGGGACAAACTGGGGCCAACGTCCTGACTTTC	CASRAGQTGANVLTF
TRBV29-1	NA	NA	TRBJ1-2	TGCAGCGCTTCCTACAGAGCTAACTATGGCTACACCTTC	CSASYRANYGYTF
TRBV3-1/TRBV3-2	TRBD2	NA	TRBJ2-1	TGTGCCAGCAGCCCCCGCCCGGGACTAGCGGGAGGGGGGCGCAATGAGCAGTTCTTC	CASSPRPGLAGGGRNEQFF
TRBV30	TRBD2	NA	TRBJ2-1	TGTGCCTCTAGCGGGAGTAGTAACAATGAGCAGTTCTTC	CASSGSSNNEQFF
TRBV19	TRBD1	NA	TRBJ2-6	TGTGCCAGTAGACGACAGGGGCTGATGGATGGGGCCAACGTCCTGACTTTC	CASRRQGLMDGANVLTF
TRBV7-2	NA	NA	TRBJ1-5	TGTGCCAGCTCCACTCGACAGAGCCATCAGCCCCAGCATTTT	CASSTRQSHQPQHF
TRBV6-4	NA	once	TRBJ1-3	TGTGCCAGCCCTGGGGAGGGAACTGGAAACACCATATATTTT	CASPGEGTGNTIYF
TRBV3-1/TRBV3-2	TRBD2	NA	TRBJ2-2	TGTGCCAGCACCGGAAGGACTAGTAGGCACACCGGGGAGCTGTTTTTT	CASTGRTSRHTGELFF
TRBV3-1/TRBV3-2	TRBD1	NA	TRBJ1-2	TGTGCCAGCAGCTCATCCGGGACAGGGAGGTTTATGGACTATGGCTACACCTTC	CASSSSGTGRFMDYGYTF
TRBV27	NA	NA	TRBJ2-6	TGTGCCAGCAGACCTAATGCGTTCCGTGCCAACGTCCTGACTTTC	CASRPNAFRANVLTF
TRBV5-5	TRBD1	NA	TRBJ2-7	TGTGCCAGCAGCTCGGCAGGGGGAACCTCCTACGAGCAGTACTTC	CASSSAGGTSYEQYF
TRBV7-9	TRBD2	NA	TRBJ2-3	TGTGCCAGCAGCCGTGGTCTAGCGGGAGGTGCAGATACGCAGTATTTT	CASSRGLAGGADTQYF
TRBV18	NA	NA	TRBJ1-2	TGTGCCAGCTCACCACCGGTCAGCGATAGCTATGGCTACACCTTC	CASSPPVSDSYGYTF
TRBV5-6	NA	NA	TRBJ1-6	TGTGCCAGCAGCTTGCCCGGGGTCTCACCCCTCCACTTT	CASSLPGVSPLHF
TRBV5-1	TRBD1	once	TRBJ2-7	TGCGCCAGCAGCTGGGGACAGGGGGTAGGGGAGCAGTACTTC	CASSWGQGVGEQYF
TRBV7-2	TRBD2	NA	TRBJ2-7	TGTGCCAGCAGCTTGGGGGGGACTAGTACCTCGGGCGAGCAGTACTTC	CASSLGGTSTSGEQYF
TRBV7-8	TRBD2	few	TRBJ2-2	TGTGCCAGCAGCCGCGGGGGGGACCAAGGTTGGGAGCTGTTTTTT	CASSRGGDQGWELFF
TRBV4-1	TRBD2	NA	TRBJ2-2	TGCGCCAGCAGCCAAGAACCCAGCGGGGGGAACACCGGGGAGCTGTTTTTT	CASSQEPSGGNTGELFF
TRBV4-1	TRBD1	NA	TRBJ2-1	TGCGCCAGCAGCCCGGGGACAGAGAGAAACTCCTACAATGAGCAGTTCTTC	CASSPGTERNSYNEQFF
TRBV4-1	TRBD1	NA	TRBJ1-2	TGCGCCAGCAGCCCCCATAGCACAGGGGCGCTTGGCTACACCTTC	CASSPHSTGALGYTF
TRBV27	NA	NA	TRBJ1-4	TGTGCCAGCAGTTTCACACCCAATAATGAAAAACTGTTTTTT	CASSFTPNNEKLFF
TRBV11-1	NA	NA	TRBJ1-1	TGTGCCAGCAGCTTAGACGGGGGAACTGAAGCTTTCTTT	CASSLDGGTEAFF
TRBV7-3	NA	NA	TRBJ2-6	TGTGCCAGCAGCTTTCCAGGTAGCTCTGGGGCCAACGTCCTGACTTTC	CASSFPGSSGANVLTF
TRBV7-9	NA	once	TRBJ2-3	TGTGCCAGCAGCCCAACCACAGGTGTAGATACGCAGTATTTT	CASSPTTGVDTQYF
TRBV15	NA	NA	TRBJ2-3	TGTGCCACCAGCATCCACAGGGCTAGCACAGATACGCAGTATTTT	CATSIHRASTDTQYF
TRBV19	TRBD2	NA	TRBJ2-2	TGTGCCAGTAGGCTAGCGGGCCAGAACACCGGGGAGCTGTTTTTT	CASRLAGQNTGELFF
TRBV2	NA	NA	TRBJ2-1	TGTGCCAGCAGTGAGTATTTGTTGGAGGGGGCGAACAATGAGCAGTTCTTC	CASSEYLLEGANNEQFF
TRBV6-2/TRBV6-3	NA	many	TRBJ1-1	TGTGCCAGCAGTTTGCACAGACTAAACACTGAAGCTTTCTTT	CASSLHRLNTEAFF
TRBV29-1	TRBD1	NA	TRBJ1-2	TGCAGCGTTGACCAGGGACAGGGGTTCTATGGCTACACCTTC	CSVDQGQGFYGYTF
TRBV5-1	TRBD1	NA	TRBJ2-3	TGCGCCAGCAGCTTGGGGACAGGTGGAGATACGCAGTATTTT	CASSLGTGGDTQYF